This T cell receptor beta chain was captured in a study of radiotherapy plus CTLA-4 blockade in lung cancer. Clones were sequenced by immunoSEQ multiplex PCR, and TCRdb holds only the in-frame ones, with some missing. The data hold about 60,000 clones, with less than 85% observed a single time. Trimming stripped 4 bases from V and 1 base from J, with 8 bases between. The germline V gene encodes CDR1 SGHRS and CDR2 YFSETQ. This CDR3 region has 14 residues. Points from the study as a whole: Subsequent to radiotherapy plus ipilimumab, tumor-derived TCR clones underwent expansion in blood.

Remarks on this clone: Its target is unknown.

Material: peripheral blood, obtained from a patient treated with radiotherapy plus ipilimumab. This receptor was identified in a human donor with non-small cell lung cancer who had a complete response to radiotherapy plus ipilimumab. V is TRBV5-1 and J is TRBJ1-4; D might be TRBD1 (6 bases). Here the CDR3 DNA reads TGCGCCAGCAGCCTGACAGGAACTAATGAAAAACTGTTTTTT. The encoded protein is CASSLTGTNEKLFF. The full variable domain, rest sourced from reference TRBV5-1 and TRBJ1-4, is KAGVTQTPRYLIKTRGQQVTLSCSPISGHRSVSWYQQTPGQGLQFLFEYFSETQRNKGNFPGRFSGRQFSNSRSEMNVSTLELGDSALYLCASSLTGTNEKLFFGSGTQLSVL.